The present T cell receptor beta chain was sequenced within a study of technical replicates of blood from several donors. TCRdb's table, derived via immunoSEQ multiplex PCR, lists solely in-frame clones and lacks some. The table lists tens of thousands of clones, over 90% of them singletons. The CDR3 runs 15 residues. Per the germline V gene, CDR1 is MGHDK and CDR2 is SYGVNS. V gave up 9 bases and J gave up 4 bases; unmatched junction bases: 12. The source material was PBMCs. This rearrangement joins TRBV25-1 to TRBJ2-5; 9 bases line up with TRBD2. The sequence came from a human donor in good health. Some clones in this sample may be carry-over from other donors' samples. CDR3 in amino acids: CASSSGAGGRETQYF. The CDR3 nucleotides read TGTGCCAGTTCATCCGGGGCGGGAGGGCGAGAGACCCAGTACTTC.